These T cell receptor beta chains were read from a single sample in a study of radiotherapy plus CTLA-4 blockade in lung cancer. Libraries were prepared by immunoSEQ multiplex PCR; TCRdb keeps only in-frame clonotypes and omits some of them. Found here are about 68,000 clones, around 80% of them singletons; the top ten hold over 7.5%. The sample in question was peripheral blood, obtained from a patient treated with radiotherapy plus ipilimumab. The receptors were sampled from a human donor with non-small cell lung cancer who had a complete response to radiotherapy plus ipilimumab. Each CDR3 is given with its conserved first and last residue.

V | CDR3
TRBV11-2 | CASSLVLAGVSTDTQYF
TRBV7-8 | CASSPLVGQGPYGYTF
TRBV6-5 | CASCLNRGCRQPQHF
TRBV7-2 | CASSGWDQKDQPQHF
TRBV23-1 | CASSQGQTTIYGYTF
TRBV4-1 | CASSQFGQGELYSNQPQHF
TRBV7-2 | CASSPPTSPYGYTF
TRBV11-3 | CASSLSGGSGGTQYF
TRBV18 | CASSPLAGGLNEQFF
TRBV28 | CASQREVVQHF
TRBV25-1 | CASSMDRRFEAFF
TRBV18 | CASSPQLFSWTQYF
TRBV4-1 | CASSPGVTGELFF
TRBV6-5 | CASRLRGTPGNTIYF
TRBV5-8 | CASSLTGANVLTF
TRBV5-5 | CASSLEGHPGANVLTF
TRBV5-1 | CASSSGVGETQYF
TRBV11-3 | CASSLGGPGTGVWGQFF
TRBV5-1 | CASSFHRGGDEQFF
TRBV2 | CASSEQGSNQPQHF
TRBV11-3 | CASSPNPDSYEQYF
TRBV11-3 | CATRRDGSYGYTF
TRBV29-1 | CSDEDLAKNIQYF
TRBV11-2 | CASSPRTTNTEAFF
TRBV5-1 | CASKETTNTGELFF
TRBV5-1 | CASSRMGGQGIRENTIYF
TRBV7-6 | CASSLGTGGPYEQYF
TRBV7-9 | CASSNRDRTYGYTF